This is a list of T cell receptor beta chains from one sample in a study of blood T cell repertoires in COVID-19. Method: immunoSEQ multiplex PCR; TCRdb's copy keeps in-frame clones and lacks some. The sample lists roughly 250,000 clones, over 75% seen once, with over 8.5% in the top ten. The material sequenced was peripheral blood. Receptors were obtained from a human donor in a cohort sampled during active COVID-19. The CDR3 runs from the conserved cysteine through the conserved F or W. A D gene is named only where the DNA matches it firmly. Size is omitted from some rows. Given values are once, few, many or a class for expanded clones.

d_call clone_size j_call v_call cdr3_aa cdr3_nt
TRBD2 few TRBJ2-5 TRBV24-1 CATSDGLLLAGGRPGWETQYF TGTGCCACCAGTGATGGTCTACTACTAGCGGGGGGCCGCCCGGGGTGGGAGACCCAGTACTTC
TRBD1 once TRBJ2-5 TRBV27 CASSSQGKTQYF TGTGCCAGCTCATCACAGGGGAAGACCCAGTACTTC
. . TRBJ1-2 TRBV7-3 CASSLSSGRNGYTF TGTGCCAGCAGCTTATCCTCAGGGAGGAATGGCTACACCTTC
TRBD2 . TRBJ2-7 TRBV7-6 CASSLLGSGSYEQYF TGTGCCAGCAGCTTATTGGGTAGCGGGAGTTACGAGCAGTACTTC
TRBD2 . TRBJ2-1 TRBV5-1 CASSLRLAGESEQFF TGCGCCAGCAGCTTGCGACTAGCGGGAGAGAGTGAGCAGTTCTTC
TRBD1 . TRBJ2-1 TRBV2 CASKRTGLFEQFF TGTGCCAGCAAGAGGACAGGGCTCTTTGAGCAGTTCTTC
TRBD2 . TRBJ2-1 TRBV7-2 CASSLAASGRSYNEQFF TGTGCCAGCAGCTTAGCGGCTAGCGGGAGGTCCTACAATGAGCAGTTCTTC
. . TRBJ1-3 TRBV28 CASSLGSMNSGNTIYF TGTGCCAGCAGTTTGGGGAGCATGAACTCTGGAAACACCATATATTTT
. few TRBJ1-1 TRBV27 CASSLSWGNTEAFF TGTGCCAGCAGTTTAAGCTGGGGCAACACTGAAGCTTTCTTT
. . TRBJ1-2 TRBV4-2 CASSQEGGRNNYGYTF TGTGCCAGCAGCCAAGAAGGAGGACGGAATAACTATGGCTACACCTTC
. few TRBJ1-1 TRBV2 CASIENGLRSGAFF TGTGCCAGCATAGAGAACGGCCTAAGAAGCGGAGCTTTCTTT
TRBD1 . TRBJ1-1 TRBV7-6 CASSLADRATEAFF TGTGCCAGCAGCTTAGCCGACAGGGCAACTGAAGCTTTCTTT
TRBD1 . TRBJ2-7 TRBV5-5 CASSFLGQGPPQDEQYF TGTGCCAGCAGCTTTTTGGGACAGGGCCCCCCCCAGGACGAGCAGTACTTC
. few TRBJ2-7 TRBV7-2 CASSLGTRGQYF TGTGCCAGCAGCTTAGGAACCAGGGGTCAGTACTTC
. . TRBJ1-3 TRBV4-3 CASSQDNTGSGNTIYF TGCGCCAGCAGCCAAGATAATACAGGGTCTGGAAACACCATATATTTT
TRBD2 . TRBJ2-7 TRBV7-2 CASSNRGGAYEQYF TGTGCCAGCAGCAACCGGGGGGGGGCCTACGAGCAGTACTTC
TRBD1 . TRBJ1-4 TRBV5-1 CASSFDRGSEKLFF TGCGCCAGCAGCTTTGACAGGGGTAGTGAAAAACTGTTTTTT
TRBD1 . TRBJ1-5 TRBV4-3 CASSLNRDRDNQPQHF TGCGCCAGCAGCCTCAACCGGGACAGGGACAATCAGCCCCAGCATTTT
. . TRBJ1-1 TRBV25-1 CASSEGQGFSTRTEAFF TGTGCCAGCAGTGAGGGCCAGGGATTTAGTACGCGGACTGAAGCTTTCTTT
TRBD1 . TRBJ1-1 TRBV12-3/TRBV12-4 CASLRQGNTEAFF TGTGCCAGCTTACGACAGGGTAACACTGAAGCTTTCTTT
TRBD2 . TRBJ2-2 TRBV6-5 CASSRTGLAGELFF TGTGCCAGCAGTAGGACGGGACTAGCGGGGGAGCTGTTTTTT
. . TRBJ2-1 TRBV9 CASSPSVNEQFF TGTGCCAGCAGCCCTAGCGTCAATGAGCAGTTCTTC
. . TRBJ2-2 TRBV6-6 CASSRRQDLNTGELFF TGTGCCAGCAGTCGAAGACAGGACCTGAACACCGGGGAGCTGTTTTTT
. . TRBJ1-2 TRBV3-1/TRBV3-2 CASSSGRGNYGYTF TGTGCCAGCAGTTCCGGACGGGGGAACTATGGCTACACCTTC
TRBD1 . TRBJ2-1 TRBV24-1 CATSDFLFGTGDHNEQFF TGTGCCACCAGTGATTTTTTATTCGGGACAGGGGATCACAATGAGCAGTTCTTC
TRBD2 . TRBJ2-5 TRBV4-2 CASSQLTAGTSGGKTQYF TGTGCCAGCAGCCAGCTTACTGCCGGGACTAGCGGGGGAAAGACCCAGTACTTC
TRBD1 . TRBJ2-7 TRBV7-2 CASSPKTGEQYF TGTGCCAGCAGCCCTAAGACAGGGGAGCAGTACTTC